This T cell receptor (beta chain) was found in a study of T-cell reconstitution after alpha-beta-depleted transplantation in children. Overall study findings and caveats: T-cell counts and diversity were attributed mostly to newly produced T cells one year after transplant.

It was with unique molecular identifiers that the TCRbeta library was prepared. Each CDR3 protein is one row after TCRdb ran MiXCR on the PCR reads. The sample lists 400,000 to 450,000 distinct CDR3 sequences, over 40% occurring once. Germline assignment: CDR1 MNHEY and CDR2 SVGAGI. The CDR3 covers 16 residues. J was trimmed by 10 bases and V by 2 bases; bases with no gene match: 14. For this clonotype: Its antigen remains unknown.

The TCR comes from a girl aged 2 to 9 with aplastic anemia, due to receive a stem cell transplant. The chain links TRBV6-5 to TRBJ1-1; TRBD1 matches at 9 bases. The specimen comprised PBMCs, sampled before TCRalphabeta/CD19-depleted stem cell transplant. The CDR3 DNA reads as TGTGCCAGCAGTTACGGAACCAGACAGGGGGTGTCCGGAGCTTTCTTT. Translation gives CASSYGTRQGVSGAFF.